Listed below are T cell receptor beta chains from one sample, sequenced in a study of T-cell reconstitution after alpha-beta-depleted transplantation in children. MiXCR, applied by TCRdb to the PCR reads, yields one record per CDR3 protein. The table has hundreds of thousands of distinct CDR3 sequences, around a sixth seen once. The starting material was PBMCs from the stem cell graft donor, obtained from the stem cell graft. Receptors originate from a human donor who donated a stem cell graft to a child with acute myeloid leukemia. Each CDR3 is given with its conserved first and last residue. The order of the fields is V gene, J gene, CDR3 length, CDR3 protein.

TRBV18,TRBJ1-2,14,CASSPGDSNYGYTF
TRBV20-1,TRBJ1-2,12,CSAIDRLPGYTF
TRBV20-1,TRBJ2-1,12,CSAYNGRNEQFF
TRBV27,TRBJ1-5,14,CASRLAQYNQPQHF
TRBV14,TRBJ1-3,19,CASSQDPGQRGSTGNTIYF
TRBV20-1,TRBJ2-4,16,CSASVTPDGAKNIQYF
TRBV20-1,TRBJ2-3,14,CSAQASSSTDTQYF
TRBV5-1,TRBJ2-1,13,CASSFGGGRKQFF
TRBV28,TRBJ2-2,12,CASTTGAGELFF
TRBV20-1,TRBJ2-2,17,CSARGSGQGFNTGELFF
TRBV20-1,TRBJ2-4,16,CSASARGLGAKNIQYF
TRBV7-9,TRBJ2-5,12,CASSPEGPVQYF
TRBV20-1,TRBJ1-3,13,CSAPGQGRDTIYF
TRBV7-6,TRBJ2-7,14,CASSLAGSMGEQYF
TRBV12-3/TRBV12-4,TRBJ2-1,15,CASSPKDPLNNEQFF
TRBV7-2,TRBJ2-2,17,CASSSPSGTMNTGELFF
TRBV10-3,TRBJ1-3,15,CAISNQDRSGNTIYF
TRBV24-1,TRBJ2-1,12,CATSPGYDEQFF
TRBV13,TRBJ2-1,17,CASSFLAGGQAYNEQFF
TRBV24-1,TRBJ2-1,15,CATSDLSGGYNEQFF
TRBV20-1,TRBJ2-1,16,CSVSPNGQGPYNEQFF
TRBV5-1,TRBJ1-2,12,CASSGGLVGYTF
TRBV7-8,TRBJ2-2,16,CASSLEEAIDPGELFF
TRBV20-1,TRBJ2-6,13,CSALRQENLVLTF
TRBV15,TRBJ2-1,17,CATSRPLAGRVEGEQFF
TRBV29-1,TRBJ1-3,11,CSVDGEDTIYF
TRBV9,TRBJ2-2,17,CASSVVGMDRFTGELFF
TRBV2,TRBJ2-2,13,CASSDWNTGELFF
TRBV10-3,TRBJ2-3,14,CAIRPGQDTDTQYF
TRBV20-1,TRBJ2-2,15,CSARALDRATGELFF
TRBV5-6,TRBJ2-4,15,CASSLYSQGRNIQYF
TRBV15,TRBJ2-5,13,CATSRDSVETQYF
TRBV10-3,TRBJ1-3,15,CAISGIIGRINTIYF
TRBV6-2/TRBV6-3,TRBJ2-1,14,CASTGGGTVNEQFF
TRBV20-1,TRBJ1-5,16,CSASPPGFVSNQPQHF
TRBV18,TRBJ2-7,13,CASSKENGYEQYF
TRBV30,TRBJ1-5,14,CAWSVQGYNQPQHF
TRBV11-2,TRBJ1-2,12,CASSLDPDGYTF
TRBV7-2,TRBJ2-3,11,CAVGYTDTQYF
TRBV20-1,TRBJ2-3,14,CSTSPSRGQGTQYF
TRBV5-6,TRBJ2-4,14,CASSPGRTGVIQYF